The 31 T cell receptor beta chains reported below all come from one sample, sequenced in a study of regulatory T cells in long-lasting Graves disease. According to the study, TCR beta libraries were built with iRepertoire HTBI primers and CDR3-region Arm-PCR. A single record per CDR3 protein comes from TCRdb applying MiXCR to the multiplex PCR reads. The sample has about 470,000 distinct CDR3 sequences; 15% are singletons. The time point is: newly diagnosed GD, antithyroid drugs for less than 3 months. PBMCs were the source of the RNA used for TCR sequencing. The sample also formed part of further work on T cells in Graves' hyperthyroidism and ophthalmopathy.

This specimen consisted of peripheral blood mononuclear cells (PBMCs), obtained at new diagnosis, from a patient treated with antithyroid drugs. These receptors all stem from a woman aged 25-40 years with Graves disease.

In this sample, this clonotype turned up once. The J gene is TRBJ1-4, the V gene TRBV15, with D possibly being TRBD1 (6 bases). Germline V gene sequence: CDR1 LNHNV, CDR2 YYDKDF (reference sequence). The V end was cut by 4 bases, the J end by 7 bases, with 19 bases between. This CDR3 is built from 16 residues. Here the CDR3 DNA reads TGTGCCACCAGCACCCACCTCCGGGGGGCCGGTGAAAAACTGTTTTTT. Translated: CATSTHLRGAGEKLFF.

This clonotype was seen a handful of times. The chain couples TRBV24-1 to TRBJ2-7, with a tentative D call TRBD1 (6 bases). The CDR3 spans 13 residues. V was clipped by 4 bases and J by 5 bases, with 11 bases between them. CDR1 KGHDR and CDR2 SFDVKD come from the germline V gene. The CDR3 protein is CATSEGPGDEQYF. The CDR3 nucleotides are TGTGCCACCAGTGAGGGACCAGGGGACGAGCAGTACTTC.

The chain joins TRBV12-3 or TRBV12-4 to TRBJ2-7, with TRBD2 identical over 7 bases. With 3 bases clipped from V and 5 bases from J, the junction kept 16 bases outside the gene matches. The CDR3 contains 17 residues. In DNA form, the CDR3 reads TGTGCCAGCAGTTTGGGGGGGGGACGGTGGGAAGTCGACGAGCAGTACTTC. Protein: CASSLGGGRWEVDEQYF.

Note on this clonotype: An end of the junction differs from the germline gene, which may be a read error. The chain combines TRBV5-1 with TRBJ1-6; TRBD1 agrees at 10 bases. Per germline, CDR1 SGHRS and CDR2 YFSETQ. CDR3 size: 16 residues. DNA of the CDR3: TGTGCCAGCAGCTGGGACAGGGGTCCGGATAATTCACCCCTCCACTTT. Translation: CASSWDRGPDNSPLHF.

This clonotype was detected many times. The genes are TRBV29-1 and TRBJ1-4; a weak D match, TRBD1 (5 bases). The ends were cut back, 0 bases at V and 8 bases at J, with 13 bases in the middle. Germline V gene data show CDR1 as SQVTM and CDR2 as ANQGSEA. This CDR3 region has 14 residues. This chain's CDR3 is CSVEDGRVGEKLFF. In nucleotides, the CDR3 is TGCAGCGTTGAAGACGGCAGGGTGGGGGAAAAACTGTTTTTT.

This chain links TRBV30 with TRBJ2-3; D gene unclear. Germline assignment: CDR1 GTSNPN and CDR2 SVGIG (reference sequence). This CDR3 comprises 11 residues. Trimming shortened V by 2 bases and J by 6 bases, and 6 bases separated the two germline ends. The CDR3: CAWSQSDTQYF. The CDR3 nucleotides read TGTGCCTGGAGTCAATCTGATACGCAGTATTTT.

This clonotype showed up just a few times. This CDR3 is missing its conserved last phenylalanine or tryptophan, likely due to a read error. This chain links TRBV18 with TRBJ2-5; the D is unclear. CDR1 is KGHSH and CDR2 is LQKENI in the germline V gene. The V end was cut by 6 bases, the J end by 8 bases, with 10 bases between. The CDR3 contains 11 residues. The CDR3 protein is CASSPRGTQYS. The CDR3 DNA sequence: TGTGCCAGCTCCCCCCGAGGAACCCAGTACTCC.

This clonotype was counted many times. This chain joins TRBV27 and TRBJ1-1, with TRBD1 as a possible D gene (5 bases). This CDR3 spans 13 amino acids. With 8 bases removed from V and 1 base from J, the gap between germline ends came to 11 bases. Germline-derived CDR1 and CDR2 are MNHEY and SMNVEV (reference sequence). The CDR3, as DNA: TGTGCCAGCCTTGCGGGGGGGAACACTGAAGCTTTCTTT. It codes for CASLAGGNTEAFF.

This clonotype was detected ten times or more. The chain uses TRBV7-3 and TRBJ2-1, with D maybe TRBD2 (6 bases). Trimming removed 5 bases from V and 5 bases from J, with 16 bases in between. The CDR3 sequence is 15 residues long. Germline V CDR1 and CDR2: SGHTA, FQGTGA. In DNA form, the CDR3 reads TGTGCCAGCAGCCTACAAGGCGGGATTAACAATGAGCAGTTCTTC. This codes for CASSLQGGINNEQFF.

This clonotype was seen a handful of times. The rearrangement uses TRBV19 and TRBJ1-2; 9 nucleotides align to TRBD1. The CDR3 extends over 15 amino acids. Germline CDR1 LNHDA, CDR2 SQIVND (reference sequence). V shed 5 bases, J shed 4 bases, and the junction held 8 bases outside the gene matches. The CDR3 region has the DNA TGTGCCAGTAGTTCATGGACAGGGGACTCCTATGGCTACACCTTC. Its protein is CASSSWTGDSYGYTF.

This clonotype was detected many times. The rearrangement links TRBV7-9 to TRBJ2-7; D call uncertain. V shed 3 bases and J shed 6 bases, with 12 bases lying between them. The CDR3 is 13 amino acids. Germline CDR1 reads SEHNR; CDR2 reads FQNEAQ (reference sequence). The CDR3: CASSFTGVGEQYF. DNA of the CDR3: TGTGCCAGCAGCTTCACGGGTGTGGGCGAGCAGTACTTC.

The table lists this clonotype with a few counts. V usage is TRBV7-3 and J usage is TRBJ1-1, with a tentative D call TRBD1 (5 bases). The CDR3 sequence is 16 residues long. The V and J ends lost 1 base and 3 bases respectively, with 15 bases between them. Germline V gene data show CDR1 as SGHTA and CDR2 as FQGTGA. The CDR3 sequence: CASSLIRGVMDTEAFF. DNA for the CDR3: TGTGCCAGCAGCTTAATAAGGGGAGTCATGGACACTGAAGCTTTCTTT.

This clonotype turned up a few times. The rearrangement uses TRBV6-5 and TRBJ1-6; D perhaps matches TRBD1 (5 bases). CDR3 length equals 18 residues. Germline CDR1 MNHEY, CDR2 SVGAGI. V shed 2 bases and J shed 4 bases, with 18 bases lying between them. CDR3 in DNA: TGTGCCAGCAGTTACCTTACAGGAGTACCCGATTATAATTCACCCCTCCACTTT. Its protein is CASSYLTGVPDYNSPLHF.

There are a few counts of this clonotype. This sequence joins TRBV5-1 and TRBJ2-1; a weak D match, TRBD1 (5 bases). The germline V gene encodes CDR1 SGHRS and CDR2 YFSETQ. The CDR3 consists of 14 residues. Trimming removed 0 bases at V and 10 bases at J, with 14 bases between. CDR3 in amino acids: CASSLGGRVGEQFF. CDR3 nucleotides: TGCGCCAGCAGCTTGGGGGGCCGGGTAGGGGAGCAGTTCTTC.

This clonotype was counted many times. The rearrangement uses TRBV11-2 and TRBJ2-3; 9 bases match TRBD2. The CDR3 is 15 amino acids. Looked up from germline, CDR1 is SGHAT and CDR2 is FQNNGV. V shed 6 bases and J 4 bases; nucleotides not matched to a gene: 8. The CDR3 DNA follows: TGTGCCAGCAGTATGGTAGCGGGAGACTCAGATACGCAGTATTTT. Translation gives CASSMVAGDSDTQYF.

This clonotype has just a few counts. This sequence joins TRBV12-5 and TRBJ1-5; D uncertain. There are 13 residues in the CDR3. Per germline, CDR1 LGHNT and CDR2 FRNRAP. Trimming cost V 1 base and J 7 bases, with 8 bases left between them. CDR3 nucleotides: TGTGCTAGTGGTTTGGGGGGTTCGCAGCCCCAGCATTTT. It translates to CASGLGGSQPQHF.

This clonotype was recorded many times. This sequence joins TRBV20-1 and TRBJ1-2; a weak D match, TRBD1 (5 bases). The CDR3 length is 18 residues. V shed 1 base and J shed 0 bases, with 21 bases lying between them. Germline V gene data show CDR1 as DFQATT and CDR2 as SNEGSKA (reference sequence). The CDR3 is CSARVLSNGAGTNYGYTF. The CDR3 nucleotides are TGCAGTGCTAGAGTGCTGTCTAACGGTGCAGGGACTAACTATGGCTACACCTTC.

The chain has TRBV24-1 and TRBJ1-3; TRBD1 might be the D (5 bases). This CDR3 contains 12 residues. The V end was cut by 3 bases, the J end by 14 bases, with 13 bases between. Germline CDR1 is KGHDR and CDR2 is SFDVKD. The CDR3 sequence: CATSDPSGGVYF. The CDR3 DNA follows: TGTGCCACCAGTGATCCTTCCGGGGGAGTATATTTT.

The chain recombines TRBV5-1 with TRBJ2-7; 10 bases fit TRBD1. Germline V gene data show CDR1 as SGHRS and CDR2 as YFSETQ. Germline trimming cut 0 bases from V and 6 bases from J; bases unmatched to any gene: 6. The CDR3 is 15 amino acids. The CDR3 coding sequence is TGCGCCAGCAGCTTGGGGTTTGGGACAGGGGCCGAGCAGTACTTC. Translated: CASSLGFGTGAEQYF.

V usage is TRBV4-1 and J usage is TRBJ2-4; D perhaps matches TRBD2 (7 bases). CDR1 MGHRA and CDR2 YSYEKL come from the germline V gene. The CDR3 is 17 amino acids. The V gene lost 4 bases and the J gene lost 1 base, with 17 bases spanning the gap. CDR3 protein: CASSPGRGAPAKNIQYF. CDR3 coding DNA: TGCGCCAGCAGCCCGGGGAGGGGGGCTCCTGCCAAAAACATTCAGTACTTC.

This clonotype was picked up many times. CDR3 region: CSAGSLSRQETQYF. DNA for the CDR3: TGCAGTGCTGGGTCGTTAAGTCGGCAAGAGACCCAGTACTTC. The rearrangement uses TRBV20-1 and TRBJ2-5; D gene unclear. The V gene lost 5 bases and the J gene lost 2 bases, with 15 bases spanning the gap. CDR1 DFQATT and CDR2 SNEGSKA come from the germline V gene (reference sequence). This CDR3 comprises 14 residues.

This clonotype occurred a few times. The rearrangement joins TRBV7-9 to TRBJ2-1, with 10 bases that match TRBD1. This CDR3 spans 17 amino acids. CDR1 is SEHNR, CDR2 FQNEAQ, per germline (reference sequence). V lost 5 bases and J lost 4; bases outside the gene matches: 11. CDR3 bases: TGTGCCAGCAGCGACTGGGGGGGACAGGGGAAATACAATGAGCAGTTCTTC. As protein: CASSDWGGQGKYNEQFF.

Many counts were recorded for this clonotype. Relative to the germline gene, one junction end is altered; a read error may explain this. The chain has TRBV6-1 and TRBJ2-5, with 8 bases aligning to TRBD2. Germline V lookup: CDR1 MNHNS, CDR2 SASEGT. The CDR3 is 13 residues long. CDR3 loop: CASREAGVETQYF. CDR3 nucleotide sequence: TGTGCCAGCAGGGAAGCGGGAGTGGAGACCCAGTACTTC.

This clonotype was observed at least ten times. The CDR3 protein is CSAIRRQNQPQHF. CDR3 bases: TGCAGTGCTATCCGCAGGCAAAATCAGCCCCAGCATTTT. The genes are TRBV20-1 and TRBJ1-5; D is ambiguous. Germline lookup yields CDR1 DFQATT and CDR2 SNEGSKA (reference sequence). Trimming took off 4 bases at V and 4 bases at J, with 11 bases between the two ends. This CDR3 spans 13 amino acids.

The table lists this clonotype with a few counts. The rearrangement uses TRBV7-2 and TRBJ2-2; 9 bases fit TRBD2. The length of the CDR3 is 16 residues. Germline V gene lookup returns CDR1 SGHTA and CDR2 FQGNSA. V shed 1 base and J 6 bases; nucleotides not matched to a gene: 6. The CDR3 reads CASSLEAGGLAGELFF. The CDR3 nucleotides read TGTGCCAGCAGCTTAGAGGCGGGAGGGCTGGCCGGGGAGCTGTTTTTT. Combining the CDR3 with reference TRBV7-2 and TRBJ2-2 gives the whole variable domain GAGVSQSPSNKVTEKGKDVELRCDPISGHTALYWYRQSLGQGLEFLIYFQGNSAPDKSGLPSDRFSAERTGGSVSTLTIQRTQQEDSAVYLCASSLEAGGLAGELFFGEGSRLTVL.

The chain couples TRBV7-3 to TRBJ2-2; weak D call: TRBD2 (5 bases). There are 14 residues in the CDR3. Germline V CDR1 and CDR2: SGHTA, FQGTGA. V was pared by 0 bases and J by 7 bases, with 9 bases between. Written as DNA, the CDR3 is TGTGCCAGCAGCTTAACAGGGAGCAGCGGGGAGCTGTTTTTT. This translates into CASSLTGSSGELFF.

This chain connects TRBV7-3 to TRBJ2-5; the D call may be TRBD1 or TRBD2 (5 bases each). CDR3 length: 15 amino acids. V was clipped by 5 bases and J by 1 base, with 14 bases between them. The germline CDR1 and CDR2 sequences are SGHTA and FQGTGA. CDR3 nucleotide sequence: TGTGCCAGCAGCCCGAGGACCGGGACCCAAGAGACCCAGTACTTC. The encoded protein is CASSPRTGTQETQYF.

This clonotype was seen at least ten times. The junction departs from germline at one end; a sequencing error may be responsible. V is TRBV5-5 and J is TRBJ1-1, with D perhaps TRBD1 (5 bases). Germline V gives CDR1 SGHKS, CDR2 YYEKEE (reference sequence). CDR3 length: 13 amino acids. Here the CDR3 DNA reads TGTGCCAGCAGCAACCGGGACTACACTCAAGCTTTCTTT. It codes for CASSNRDYTQAFF.

The chain has TRBV9 and TRBJ2-1, with 7 bases lining up with TRBD2. Per germline, CDR1 SGDLS and CDR2 YYNGEE. V dropped 7 bases and J dropped 2; count of bases not matched to a gene: 15. The CDR3 runs to 17 residues. For the CDR3, the DNA is TGTGCCAGCTCGCAAGTTTTGGGCGGGAGCCCCTACAATGAGCAGTTCTTC. Translation gives CASSQVLGGSPYNEQFF.

The CDR3 nucleotides are TGTGCCAGCAGGATCGGACTAAACACCGGGGAGCTGTTTTTT. Amino acid sequence: CASRIGLNTGELFF. The chain combines TRBV7-3 with TRBJ2-2; D possibly corresponds to TRBD2 (6 bases). Germline-derived CDR1 and CDR2 are SGHTA and FQGTGA. CDR3 length: 14 residues. The V gene lost 6 bases and the J gene lost 2 bases, with 10 bases spanning the gap.

The sample holds many counts of this clonotype. This chain links TRBV11-2 with TRBJ2-2, with TRBD1 as a possible D gene (6 bases). Trimming shortened V by 5 bases and J by 4 bases, and 20 bases separated the two germline ends. CDR1 and CDR2 from the germline V gene are SGHAT and FQNNGV. The CDR3 contains 17 residues. In DNA, the CDR3 is TGTGCCAGCAGCGCAAGGGGGTTGCGAGTGGGCACCGGGGAGCTGTTTTTT. Encoded protein: CASSARGLRVGTGELFF.